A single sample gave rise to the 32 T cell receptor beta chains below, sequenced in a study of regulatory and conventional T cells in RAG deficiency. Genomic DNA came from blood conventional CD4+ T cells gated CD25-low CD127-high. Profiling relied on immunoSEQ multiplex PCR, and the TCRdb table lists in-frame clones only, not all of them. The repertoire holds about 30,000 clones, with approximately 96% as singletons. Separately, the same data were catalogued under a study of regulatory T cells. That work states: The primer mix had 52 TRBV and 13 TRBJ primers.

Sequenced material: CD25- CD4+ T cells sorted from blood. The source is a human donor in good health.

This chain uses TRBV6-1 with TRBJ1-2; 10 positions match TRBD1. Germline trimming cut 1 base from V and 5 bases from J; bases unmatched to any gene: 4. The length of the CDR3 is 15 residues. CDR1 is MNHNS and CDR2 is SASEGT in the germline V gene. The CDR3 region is CASSEGQGAWYGYTF. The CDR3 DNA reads TGTGCCAGCAGTGAAGGACAGGGGGCTTGGTATGGCTACACCTTC.

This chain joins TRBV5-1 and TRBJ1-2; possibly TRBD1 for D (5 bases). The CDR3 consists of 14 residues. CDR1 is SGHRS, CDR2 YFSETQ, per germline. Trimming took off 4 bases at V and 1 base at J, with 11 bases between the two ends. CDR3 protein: CASSPAGINYGYTF. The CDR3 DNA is TGCGCCAGCAGCCCCGCAGGGATTAACTATGGCTACACCTTC.

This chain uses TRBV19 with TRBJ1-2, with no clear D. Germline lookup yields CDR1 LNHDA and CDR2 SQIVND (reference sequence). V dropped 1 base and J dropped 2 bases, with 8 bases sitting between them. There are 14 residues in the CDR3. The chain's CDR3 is CASSIGAVNYGYTF. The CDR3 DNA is TGTGCCAGTAGTATAGGGGCCGTGAACTATGGCTACACCTTC.

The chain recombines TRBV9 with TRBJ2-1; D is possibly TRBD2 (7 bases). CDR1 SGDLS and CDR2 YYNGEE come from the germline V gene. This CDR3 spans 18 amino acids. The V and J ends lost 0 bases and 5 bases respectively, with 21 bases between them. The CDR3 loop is CASSVVKGGTKANNEQFF. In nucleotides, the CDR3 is TGTGCCAGCAGCGTAGTTAAGGGGGGGACGAAGGCGAACAATGAGCAGTTCTTC. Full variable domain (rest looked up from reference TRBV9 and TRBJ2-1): DSGVTQTPKHLITATGQRVTLRCSPRSGDLSVYWYQQSLDQGLQFLIQYYNGEERAKGNILERFSAQQFPDLHSELNLSSLELGDSALYFCASSVVKGGTKANNEQFFGPGTRLTVL.

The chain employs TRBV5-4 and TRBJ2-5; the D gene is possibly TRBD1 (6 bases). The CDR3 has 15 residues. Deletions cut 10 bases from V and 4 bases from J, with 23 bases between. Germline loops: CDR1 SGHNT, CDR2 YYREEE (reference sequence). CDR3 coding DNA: TGTGCCTGGACTTCGGGTCAGGGGCGAGGAGAGACCCAGTACTTC. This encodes CAWTSGQGRGETQYF.

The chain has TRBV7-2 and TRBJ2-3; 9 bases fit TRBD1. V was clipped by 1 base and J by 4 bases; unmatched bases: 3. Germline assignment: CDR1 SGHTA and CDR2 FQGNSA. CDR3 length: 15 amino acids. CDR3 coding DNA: TGTGCCAGCAGCTTAGTCCGGACAGGGGCAGATACGCAGTATTTT. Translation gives CASSLVRTGADTQYF.

The CDR3 spells CAWSEGGFRYGYTF. The CDR3 nucleotides read TGTGCCTGGAGCGAGGGCGGGTTCCGATACGGCTACACCTTC. The rearrangement uses TRBV30 and TRBJ1-2; D gene uncertain. The CDR3 is 14 amino acids. Deletions cut 3 bases from V and 8 bases from J, with 19 bases between. Germline V gives CDR1 GTSNPN, CDR2 SVGIG (reference sequence).

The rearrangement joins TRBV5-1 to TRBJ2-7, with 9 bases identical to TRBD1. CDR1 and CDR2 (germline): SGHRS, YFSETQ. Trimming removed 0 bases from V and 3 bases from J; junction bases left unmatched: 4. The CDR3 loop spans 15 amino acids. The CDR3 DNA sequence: TGCGCCAGCAGCTTGGGGGACAGGGTCCTCTACGAGCAGTACTTC. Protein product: CASSLGDRVLYEQYF.

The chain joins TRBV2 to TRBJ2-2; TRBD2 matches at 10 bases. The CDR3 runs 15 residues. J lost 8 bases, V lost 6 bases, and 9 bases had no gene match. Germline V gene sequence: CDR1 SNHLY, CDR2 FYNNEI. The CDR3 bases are TGTGCCAGCAGGGACTTAGCGGGAGGATCGGGGGAGCTGTTTTTT. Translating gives CASRDLAGGSGELFF.

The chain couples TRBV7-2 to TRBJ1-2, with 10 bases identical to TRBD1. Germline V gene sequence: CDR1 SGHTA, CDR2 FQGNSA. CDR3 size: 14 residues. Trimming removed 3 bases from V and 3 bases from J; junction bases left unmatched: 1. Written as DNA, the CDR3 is TGTGCCAGCAGCTTGGACAGGGGGGACTATGGCTACACCTTC. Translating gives CASSLDRGDYGYTF.

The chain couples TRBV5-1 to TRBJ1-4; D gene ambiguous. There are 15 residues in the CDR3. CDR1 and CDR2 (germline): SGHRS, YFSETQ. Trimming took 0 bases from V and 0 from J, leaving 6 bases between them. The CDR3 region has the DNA TGCGCCAGCAGCTTGGATTCTGCAACTAATGAAAAACTGTTTTTT. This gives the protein CASSLDSATNEKLFF.

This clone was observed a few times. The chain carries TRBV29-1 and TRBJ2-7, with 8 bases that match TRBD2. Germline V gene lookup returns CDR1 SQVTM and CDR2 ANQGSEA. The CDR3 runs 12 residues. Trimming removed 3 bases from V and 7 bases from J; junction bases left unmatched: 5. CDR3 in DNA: TGCAGCGTTGACTCGGGGGGGGGAGAGCAGTACTTC. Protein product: CSVDSGGGEQYF.

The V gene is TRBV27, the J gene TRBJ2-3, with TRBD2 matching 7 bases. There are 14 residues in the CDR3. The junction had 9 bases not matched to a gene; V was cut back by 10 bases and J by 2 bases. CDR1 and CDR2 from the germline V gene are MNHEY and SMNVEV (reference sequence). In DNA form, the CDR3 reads TGTGCCACGAGCCGGGGGGACTCCACAGATACGCAGTATTTT. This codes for CATSRGDSTDTQYF.

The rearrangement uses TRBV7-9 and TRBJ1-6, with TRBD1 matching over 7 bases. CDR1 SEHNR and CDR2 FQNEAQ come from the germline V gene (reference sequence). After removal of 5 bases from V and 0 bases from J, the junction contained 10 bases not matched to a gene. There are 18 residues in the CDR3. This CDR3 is CASSRTGTESSYNSPLHF. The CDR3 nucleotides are TGTGCCAGCAGCCGCACCGGGACAGAGAGCTCCTATAATTCACCCCTCCACTTT. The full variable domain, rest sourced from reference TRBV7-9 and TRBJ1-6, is DTGVSQNPRHKITKRGQNVTFRCDPISEHNRLYWYRQTLGQGPEFLTYFQNEAQLEKSRLLSDRFSAERPKGSFSTLEIQRTEQGDSAMYLCASSRTGTESSYNSPLHFGNGTRLTVT.

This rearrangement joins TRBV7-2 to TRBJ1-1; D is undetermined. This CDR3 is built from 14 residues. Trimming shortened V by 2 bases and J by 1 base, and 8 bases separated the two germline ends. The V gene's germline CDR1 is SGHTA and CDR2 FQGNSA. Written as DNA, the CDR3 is TGTGCCAGCAGCTTAATACGGGAGAACACTGAAGCTTTCTTT. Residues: CASSLIRENTEAFF.

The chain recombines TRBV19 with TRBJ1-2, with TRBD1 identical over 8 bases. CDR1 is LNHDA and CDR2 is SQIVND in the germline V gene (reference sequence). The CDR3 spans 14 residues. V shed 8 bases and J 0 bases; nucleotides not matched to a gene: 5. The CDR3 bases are TGTGCCAGTGATACAGGGGGAGCTAACTATGGCTACACCTTC. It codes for CASDTGGANYGYTF.

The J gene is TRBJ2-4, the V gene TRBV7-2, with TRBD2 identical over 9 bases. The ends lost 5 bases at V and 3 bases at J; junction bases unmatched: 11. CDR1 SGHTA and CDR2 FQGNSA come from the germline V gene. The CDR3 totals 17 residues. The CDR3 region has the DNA TGTGCCAGCAGCCCCAGCCCCCTAGCGGGACGCAAAAACATTCAGTACTTC. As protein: CASSPSPLAGRKNIQYF.

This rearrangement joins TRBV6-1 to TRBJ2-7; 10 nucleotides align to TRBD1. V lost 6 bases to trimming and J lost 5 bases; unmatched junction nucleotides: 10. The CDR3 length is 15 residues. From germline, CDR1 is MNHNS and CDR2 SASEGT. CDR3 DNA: TGTGCCAGCAGGCCCCGGGACAGGGGTGGCGACGAGCAGTACTTC. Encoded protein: CASRPRDRGGDEQYF.

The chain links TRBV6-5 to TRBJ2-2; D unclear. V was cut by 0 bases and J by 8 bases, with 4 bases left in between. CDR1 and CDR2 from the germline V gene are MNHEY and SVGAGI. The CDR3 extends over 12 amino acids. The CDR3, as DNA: TGTGCCAGCAGTTACTCGACAGGGGAGCTGTTTTTT. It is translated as CASSYSTGELFF.

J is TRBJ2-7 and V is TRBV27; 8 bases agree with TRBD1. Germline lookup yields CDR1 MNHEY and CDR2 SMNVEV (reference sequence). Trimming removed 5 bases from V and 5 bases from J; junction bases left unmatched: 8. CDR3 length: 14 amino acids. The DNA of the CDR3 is TGTGCCAGCAGTCTTGGACAGGGCGAGCACGAGCAGTACTTC. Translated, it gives CASSLGQGEHEQYF.

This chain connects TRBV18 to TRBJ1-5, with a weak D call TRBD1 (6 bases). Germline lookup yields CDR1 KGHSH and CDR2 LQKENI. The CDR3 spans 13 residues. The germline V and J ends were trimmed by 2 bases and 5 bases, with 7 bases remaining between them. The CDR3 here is CASSPNRDQPQHF. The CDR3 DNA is TGTGCCAGCTCACCAAACAGGGATCAGCCCCAGCATTTT. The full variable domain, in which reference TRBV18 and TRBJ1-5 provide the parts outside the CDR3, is NAGVMQNPRHLVRRRGQEARLRCSPMKGHSHVYWYRQLPEEGLKFMVYLQKENIIDESGMPKERFSAEFPKEGPSILRIQQVVRGDSAAYFCASSPNRDQPQHFGDGTRLSIL.

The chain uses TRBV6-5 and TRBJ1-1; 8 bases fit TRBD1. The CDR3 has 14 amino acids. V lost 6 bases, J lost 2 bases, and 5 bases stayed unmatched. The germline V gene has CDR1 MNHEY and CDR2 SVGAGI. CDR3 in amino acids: CASRNGQGNTEAFF. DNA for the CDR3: TGTGCCAGCAGGAACGGACAGGGTAACACTGAAGCTTTCTTT.

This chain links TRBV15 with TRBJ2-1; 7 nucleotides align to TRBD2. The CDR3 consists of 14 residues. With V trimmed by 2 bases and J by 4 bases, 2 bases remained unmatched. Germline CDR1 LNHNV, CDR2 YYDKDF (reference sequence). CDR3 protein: CATSRPSGYNEQFF. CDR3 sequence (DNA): TGTGCCACCAGCAGACCTAGCGGTTACAATGAGCAGTTCTTC. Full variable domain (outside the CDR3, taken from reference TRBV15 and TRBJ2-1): DAMVIQNPRYQVTQFGKPVTLSCSQTLNHNVMYWYQQKSSQAPKLLFHYYDKDFNNEADTPDNFQSRRPNTSFCFLDIRSPGLGDTAMYLCATSRPSGYNEQFFGPGTRLTVL.

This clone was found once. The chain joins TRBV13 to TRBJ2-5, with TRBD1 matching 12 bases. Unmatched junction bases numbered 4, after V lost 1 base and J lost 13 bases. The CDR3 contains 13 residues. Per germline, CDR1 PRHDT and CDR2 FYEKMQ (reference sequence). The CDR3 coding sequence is TGTGCCAGCAGCTTAGCGGGACAGGGGGCAATGTACTTC. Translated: CASSLAGQGAMYF.

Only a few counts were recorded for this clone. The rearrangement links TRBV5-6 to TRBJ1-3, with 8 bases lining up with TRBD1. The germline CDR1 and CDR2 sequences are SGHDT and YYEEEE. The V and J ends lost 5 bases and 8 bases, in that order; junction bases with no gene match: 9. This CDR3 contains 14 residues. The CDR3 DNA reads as TGTGCCAGCAGGTACGGGACAGGATTTGACACCATATATTTT. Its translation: CASRYGTGFDTIYF.

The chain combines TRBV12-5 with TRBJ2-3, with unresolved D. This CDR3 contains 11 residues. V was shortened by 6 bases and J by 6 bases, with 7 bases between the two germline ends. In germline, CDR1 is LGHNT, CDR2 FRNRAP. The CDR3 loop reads CASGAQDTQYF. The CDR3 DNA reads TGTGCTAGTGGGGCCCAGGATACGCAGTATTTT. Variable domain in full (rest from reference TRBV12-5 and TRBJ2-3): DARVTQTPRHKVTEMGQEVTMRCQPILGHNTVFWYRQTMMQGLELLAYFRNRAPLDDSGMPKDRFSAEMPDATLATLKIQPSEPRDSAVYFCASGAQDTQYFGPGTRLTVL.

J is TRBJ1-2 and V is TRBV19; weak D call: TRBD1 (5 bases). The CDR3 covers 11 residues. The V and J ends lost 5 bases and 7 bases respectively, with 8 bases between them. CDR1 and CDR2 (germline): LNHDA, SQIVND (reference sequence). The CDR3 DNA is TGTGCCAGTAGTGCAGGGCCTGGCTACACCTTC. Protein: CASSAGPGYTF.

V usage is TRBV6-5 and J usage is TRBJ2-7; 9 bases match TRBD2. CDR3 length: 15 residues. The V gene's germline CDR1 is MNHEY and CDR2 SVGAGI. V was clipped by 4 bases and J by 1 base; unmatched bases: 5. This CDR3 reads CASSWREGTSYEQYF. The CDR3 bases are TGTGCCAGCAGTTGGCGGGAGGGGACATCCTACGAGCAGTACTTC.

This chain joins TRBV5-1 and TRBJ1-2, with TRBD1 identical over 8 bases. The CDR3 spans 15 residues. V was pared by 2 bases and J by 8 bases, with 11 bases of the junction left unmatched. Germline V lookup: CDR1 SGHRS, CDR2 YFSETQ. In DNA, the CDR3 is TGCGCCAGCAGCTTTTCGGGACAGGAGTCTCACGGCTACACCTTC. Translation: CASSFSGQESHGYTF. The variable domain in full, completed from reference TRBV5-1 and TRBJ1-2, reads KAGVTQTPRYLIKTRGQQVTLSCSPISGHRSVSWYQQTPGQGLQFLFEYFSETQRNKGNFPGRFSGRQFSNSRSEMNVSTLELGDSALYLCASSFSGQESHGYTFGSGTRLTVV.

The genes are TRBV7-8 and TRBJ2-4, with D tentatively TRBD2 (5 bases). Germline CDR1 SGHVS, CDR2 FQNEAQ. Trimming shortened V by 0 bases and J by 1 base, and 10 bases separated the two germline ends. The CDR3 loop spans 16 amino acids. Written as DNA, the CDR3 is TGTGCCAGCAGCTTAGCCCGGGATCCGGCCAAAAACATTCAGTACTTC. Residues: CASSLARDPAKNIQYF.

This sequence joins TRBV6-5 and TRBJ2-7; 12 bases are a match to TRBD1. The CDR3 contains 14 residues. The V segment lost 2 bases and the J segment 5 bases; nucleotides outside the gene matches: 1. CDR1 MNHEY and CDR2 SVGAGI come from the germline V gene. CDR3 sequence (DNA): TGTGCCAGCAGTTACGGGACAGGGGGCGACGAGCAGTACTTC. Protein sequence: CASSYGTGGDEQYF.

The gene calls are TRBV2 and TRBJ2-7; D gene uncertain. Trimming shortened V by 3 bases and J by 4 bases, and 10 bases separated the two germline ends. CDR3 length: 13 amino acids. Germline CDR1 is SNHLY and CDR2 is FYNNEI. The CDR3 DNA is TGTGCCAGCAGTGATAACAGCCTTTACGAGCAGTACTTC. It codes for CASSDNSLYEQYF.